One sample yielded the 8 T cell receptor beta chains listed below, sequenced in a study of T cells in Graves' hyperthyroidism and ophthalmopathy. TCR beta CDR3 regions were amplified from RNA. Carried out on the TCR CDR3, a first-round RT-PCR used the HTBI primer set. MiXCR was run by TCRdb on the multiplex PCR reads, yielding one entry per CDR3 protein. The sample carries roughly 500,000 distinct CDR3 sequences, 11% to 15% recorded once. Sequenced sample: blood. The receptors originated from a woman in her twenties or thirties with Graves' hyperthyroidism that later progressed to Graves' ophthalmopathy.

In regard to this clonotype: A read error is possible here, since a much larger clone lies one base away. The rearrangement uses TRBV28 and TRBJ1-4; D is possibly TRBD1 (5 bases). Trimming stripped 11 bases from V and 3 bases from J, with 13 bases between. This CDR3 spans 13 amino acids. The germline V gene encodes CDR1 MDHEN and CDR2 SYDVKM. The CDR3 nucleotides read TGTGCCGGAGGACGGGGGGCTAATGAAAAACTGTTTTTT. Its protein product is CAGGRGANEKLFF.

This clonotype was picked up many times. The J gene is TRBJ2-1, the V gene TRBV12-3 or TRBV12-4, with 8 bases that match TRBD1. This CDR3 has 15 residues. J was trimmed by 5 bases and V by 7 bases; bases with no gene match: 10. This CDR3 is CASTPRTGWHNEQFF. CDR3 DNA sequence: TGTGCCAGCACCCCAAGGACAGGGTGGCACAATGAGCAGTTCTTC.

Comments on this clonotype: A much larger clone is a single base away; this may be a read error. The V call is TRBV25-1, the J call TRBJ2-7; D call uncertain. Per the germline V gene, CDR1 is MGHDK and CDR2 is SYGVNS. The CDR3 has 11 residues. CDR3 residues: CASRESDEQYF. The CDR3 DNA sequence: TGTGCCAGCAGAGAATCGGACGAGCAGTACTTC.

This clonotype was seen at least ten times. The chain employs TRBV25-1 and TRBJ1-1, with D possibly TRBD1 on 6 matching bases. CDR1 is MGHDK, CDR2 SYGVNS, per germline. V shed 5 bases and J shed 4 bases, with 17 bases lying between them. The CDR3 sequence is 15 residues long. CDR3 region: CASSSPTGRGTEAFF. CDR3 DNA: TGTGCCAGCAGTTCCCCGACAGGACGGGGCACTGAAGCTTTCTTT.

This clonotype occurred a few times. CDR3 DNA sequence: TGTGCCAGCAGCTTAGGGTCGGGCAATTCGCTGCCTGGAAACACCATATATTTT. It codes for CASSLGSGNSLPGNTIYF. The rearrangement uses TRBV7-4 and TRBJ1-3; D remains unclear. The CDR3 has 18 amino acids. Between the trimmed V and J ends, which lost 1 base and 2 bases, there was a span of 18 bases. Germline V gives CDR1 SGHVT, CDR2 SQSDAQ.

V gene TRBV19 combines with J gene TRBJ2-1, with 7 nucleotides matching TRBD1. The CDR3 covers 16 residues. CDR1 is LNHDA, CDR2 SQIVND, per germline (reference sequence). V trimming: 4 bases; J trimming: 5 bases; junction bases outside the gene matches: 11. The DNA of the CDR3 is TGTGCCAGTAGTAAAAGGGGACAGCTCCGACACAATGAGCAGTTCTTC. Translating gives CASSKRGQLRHNEQFF.

This clonotype appeared a few times. The CDR3 protein is CASSESVTGKSSYEQYF. CDR3 nucleotide sequence: TGTGCCAGCAGTGAATCAGTTACAGGGAAGAGCTCCTACGAGCAGTACTTC. The J gene is TRBJ2-7, the V gene TRBV25-1; D possibly corresponds to TRBD1 (6 bases). The CDR3 is made up of 17 amino acids. Germline V lookup: CDR1 MGHDK, CDR2 SYGVNS. The V end lost 1 base, the J end lost 0 bases, and 16 bases lay between the germline ends.

This clonotype showed up many times. This chain joins TRBV4-1 and TRBJ2-2, with unresolved D. The CDR3 is 15 amino acids. Germline-derived CDR1 and CDR2 are MGHRA and YSYEKL. The V gene lost 1 base and the J gene lost 1 base, with 7 bases spanning the gap. The CDR3 loop is CASSQGVRNTGELFF. In DNA form, the CDR3 reads TGCGCCAGCAGCCAAGGGGTGAGGAACACCGGGGAGCTGTTTTTT.